This TCR beta chain came from a study of HIV-infected patients and healthy controls. This clonotype was seen once. TCRdb recomputed calls from the 5' RACE reads with MiXCR, one row per CDR3 protein. The repertoire includes around 58,000 distinct CDR3 sequences, 15% to 20% of them detected once, and over 1.1% sits in the top ten. Germline V gene data show CDR1 as MNHNS and CDR2 as SASEGT. The V and J ends lost 4 bases and 8 bases, in that order; junction bases with no gene match: 16. This CDR3 comprises 16 residues. This sequence was found in a human donor in good health. The sequenced sample consisted of CD4+ T cells from blood. The genes are TRBV6-1 and TRBJ1-2, with TRBD1 matching 7 bases. The CDR3 bases are TGTGCCAGCAGTGCGCAGACAGGGAGTTCGACCAGGGGCTACACCTTC. This codes for CASSAQTGSSTRGYTF.